This T cell receptor beta chain derives from a study of blood T cell repertoires in COVID-19. Turning to the study itself: Sites in the United States, Italy and Spain provided acute and convalescent COVID-19 samples. PBMCs, B-cell-depleted T cells, or T cells provided the cDNA or gDNA that made up the material.

Original data processing: How many nucleated cells were present was estimated from reference gene primer amplification. Measured with immunoSEQ multiplex PCR; TCRdb has only the in-frame clones, and not every one. Clone size and the V and J calls come from that table; the DNA yielded D and trimming. In the table there are 55,000 to 75,000 clones, around 84% of which are singletons. V lost 6 bases, J lost 0 bases, and 4 bases stayed unmatched. There are 15 residues in the CDR3. CDR1 is MNHEY, CDR2 SVGEGT, per germline. The J gene is TRBJ2-7, the V gene TRBV6-2 or TRBV6-3, with 11 bases aligning to TRBD2. Material: peripheral blood. The clonotype was recovered from a human donor with active COVID-19. The donor label of this sample is uncertain. The CDR3 here is CASSPTSGVSYEQYF. The CDR3 DNA reads TGTGCCAGCAGCCCGACTAGCGGGGTCTCCTACGAGCAGTACTTC.